This is a list of T cell receptor beta chains from one sample in a study of PD-1 blockade in classical Hodgkin lymphoma. TCRdb keeps only in-frame clones here, not all; method: immunoSEQ multiplex PCR. The table records about 98,000 clones, over 85% of them present only once. Sequenced here: peripheral blood mononuclear cells (PBMCs), sampled at baseline. The receptors stem from a human donor with classical Hodgkin lymphoma. The CDR3 runs from the conserved cysteine through the conserved F or W. The order of the fields is clone size, D gene, J gene, V gene, CDR3 DNA, CDR3 protein. The D gene is left open where the match is weak. Size tells how often a clone was seen (once, few, many) or the class of an expanded clone, and some rows leave it out.

clone size: .; D gene: .; J gene: TRBJ2-1; V gene: TRBV10-2; CDR3 DNA: TGCGCCAGCAATCGGCAGGGGACCAATGAGCAGTTCTTC; CDR3 protein: CASNRQGTNEQFF
clone size: .; D gene: .; J gene: TRBJ2-6; V gene: TRBV28; CDR3 DNA: TGTGCCAGCAGTTTGCTCGCATCTGGGGCCAACGTCCTGACTTTC; CDR3 protein: CASSLLASGANVLTF
clone size: .; D gene: TRBD2; J gene: TRBJ2-7; V gene: TRBV6-6; CDR3 DNA: TGTGCCAGCAGTTACTCCGGACTAGCGGCCTCCTACGAGCAGTACTTC; CDR3 protein: CASSYSGLAASYEQYF
clone size: .; D gene: TRBD1; J gene: TRBJ2-7; V gene: TRBV28; CDR3 DNA: TGTGCCAGCAGTTTATTCTCAGGGGGCGACGAGCAGTACTTC; CDR3 protein: CASSLFSGGDEQYF
clone size: .; D gene: TRBD1; J gene: TRBJ1-2; V gene: TRBV19; CDR3 DNA: TGTGCCAGTAGTCAGGGGGCGGACTATGGCTACACCTTC; CDR3 protein: CASSQGADYGYTF
clone size: .; D gene: TRBD2; J gene: TRBJ2-2; V gene: TRBV4-1; CDR3 DNA: TGCGCCAGCAGCCAAGCCGAACTAGCGGGCCGCGCGAACACCGGGGAGCTGTTTTTT; CDR3 protein: CASSQAELAGRANTGELFF
clone size: .; D gene: TRBD1; J gene: TRBJ2-1; V gene: TRBV28; CDR3 DNA: TGTGCCAGCAGTTTCTTGGACAGGTTCTACAATGAGCAGTTCTTC; CDR3 protein: CASSFLDRFYNEQFF
clone size: .; D gene: .; J gene: TRBJ2-5; V gene: TRBV13; CDR3 DNA: TGTGCCAGCAGCTTCCAGACAGATGTGGAGACCCAGTACTTC; CDR3 protein: CASSFQTDVETQYF
clone size: .; D gene: TRBD2; J gene: TRBJ2-2; V gene: TRBV4-2; CDR3 DNA: TGTGCCAGCAGACCTCTCGCGGGAGCCGGGGAGCTGTTTTTT; CDR3 protein: CASRPLAGAGELFF
clone size: .; D gene: TRBD1; J gene: TRBJ2-5; V gene: TRBV6-1; CDR3 DNA: TGTGCCAGCAGTGAGTACGGGACAGGGAGTTCGAGAGAGACCCAGTACTTC; CDR3 protein: CASSEYGTGSSRETQYF
clone size: .; D gene: TRBD1; J gene: TRBJ1-5; V gene: TRBV28; CDR3 DNA: TGTGCCAGCAGTTTATCCGGGACAGGGAGATATAGCAATCAGCCCCAGCATTTT; CDR3 protein: CASSLSGTGRYSNQPQHF
clone size: .; D gene: .; J gene: TRBJ2-3; V gene: TRBV18; CDR3 DNA: TGTGCCAGCTCACTCTCGCGGGATACGCAGTATTTT; CDR3 protein: CASSLSRDTQYF
clone size: .; D gene: TRBD2; J gene: TRBJ2-1; V gene: TRBV30; CDR3 DNA: TGTGCCTGGAGTCCACTAGCGGGAGGTTACAATGAGCAGTTCTTC; CDR3 protein: CAWSPLAGGYNEQFF
clone size: once; D gene: TRBD2; J gene: TRBJ2-5; V gene: TRBV29-1; CDR3 DNA: TGCAGCGTTGAGAGGTACTCATTCTTTTCCAGCGGGAGATTCCAAGAGACCCAGTACTTC; CDR3 protein: CSVERYSFFSSGRFQETQYF
clone size: .; D gene: TRBD2; J gene: TRBJ2-3; V gene: TRBV5-1; CDR3 DNA: TGCGCCAGCAGCTTGGGGACTAGCGGGAGCACAGATACGCAGTATTTT; CDR3 protein: CASSLGTSGSTDTQYF
clone size: .; D gene: .; J gene: TRBJ1-4; V gene: TRBV5-6; CDR3 DNA: TGTGCCAGCAGCTTGGCCTCTAATGAAAAACTGTTTTTT; CDR3 protein: CASSLASNEKLFF
clone size: .; D gene: .; J gene: TRBJ2-1; V gene: TRBV30; CDR3 DNA: TGTGCCTGGAGTGTACAGTGGGCAAATGAGCAGTTCTTC; CDR3 protein: CAWSVQWANEQFF
clone size: .; D gene: .; J gene: TRBJ1-3; V gene: TRBV7-9; CDR3 DNA: TGTGCCAGCAGCTTTCTTTCCCCAGACGAAGGGAACACCATATATTTT; CDR3 protein: CASSFLSPDEGNTIYF
clone size: once; D gene: TRBD1; J gene: TRBJ1-1; V gene: TRBV5-4; CDR3 DNA: TGTGCCAGCAGCTCCCTAGAGGTCGACAGGGCTCAGTCGAACACTGAAGCTTTCTTT; CDR3 protein: CASSSLEVDRAQSNTEAFF
clone size: .; D gene: .; J gene: TRBJ1-1; V gene: TRBV7-9; CDR3 DNA: TGTGCCAGCAGCTCCCGTTTGGGAGGGGGCACTGAAGCTTTCTTT; CDR3 protein: CASSSRLGGGTEAFF
clone size: .; D gene: .; J gene: TRBJ1-4; V gene: TRBV29-1; CDR3 DNA: TGCAGCGTTGAAGACTCCATTGCAACTAATGAAAAACTGTTTTTT; CDR3 protein: CSVEDSIATNEKLFF
clone size: .; D gene: TRBD1; J gene: TRBJ1-1; V gene: TRBV18; CDR3 DNA: TGTGCCAGCTCACCTCCGGGACAGGGAGTGACTGAAGCTTTCTTT; CDR3 protein: CASSPPGQGVTEAFF
clone size: .; D gene: .; J gene: TRBJ1-5; V gene: TRBV19; CDR3 DNA: TGTGCCAGTAGTATAGTACAGTCCAGCAATCAGCCCCAGCATTTT; CDR3 protein: CASSIVQSSNQPQHF
clone size: .; D gene: .; J gene: TRBJ1-5; V gene: TRBV28; CDR3 DNA: TGTGCCAGCACTAGGGGCGGGCGTAGCAATCAGCCCCAGCATTTT; CDR3 protein: CASTRGGRSNQPQHF
clone size: once; D gene: .; J gene: TRBJ2-7; V gene: TRBV9; CDR3 DNA: TGTGCCAGCAGCGTAGCTCAGGGCCCCGCCTACGAGCAGTACTTC; CDR3 protein: CASSVAQGPAYEQYF
clone size: few; D gene: TRBD1; J gene: TRBJ1-1; V gene: TRBV5-1; CDR3 DNA: TGCGCCAGCAGCTTATTCACAGGGGCTCGGGTCGAGGATGAAGCTTTCTTT; CDR3 protein: CASSLFTGARVEDEAFF
clone size: few; D gene: .; J gene: TRBJ1-2; V gene: TRBV27; CDR3 DNA: TGTGCCAGCAGTTCCCCCCCGACTAGGAGCTACACCTTC; CDR3 protein: CASSSPPTRSYTF